These T cell receptor beta chains were read from a single sample in a study of T cell responses to AZD1222 COVID-19 vaccine. TCRdb keeps only in-frame clones here, not all; method: immunoSEQ multiplex PCR. The sample lists 150,000 to 160,000 clones, approximately 90% seen once, with approximately 1.5% in the top ten. The material was peripheral blood, obtained 28 days after the second AZD1222 dose. All receptors derive from an adult who received the AZD1222 COVID-19 vaccine. Both conserved end residues are part of each CDR3. D genes are given only for firm matches. Clone size appears in some rows only: once, few, many, or a class for an expanded clone.

V gene	clone size	D gene	J gene	CDR3 protein	CDR3 DNA
TRBV28	NA	NA	TRBJ2-3	CASSAPDTQYF	TGTGCCAGCAGTGCCCCAGATACGCAGTATTTT
TRBV24-1	NA	NA	TRBJ1-1	CATSGTEGTEAFF	TGTGCCACCAGTGGTACAGAAGGCACTGAAGCTTTCTTT
TRBV19	few	TRBD1	TRBJ1-4	CASSPLTGGAENEKLFF	TGTGCCAGTAGTCCGCTGACAGGGGGCGCCGAAAATGAAAAACTGTTTTTT
TRBV10-3	NA	NA	TRBJ1-6	CAISESGLHNSPLHF	TGTGCCATCAGTGAGTCAGGGCTCCATAATTCACCCCTCCACTTT
TRBV6-5	NA	NA	TRBJ1-2	CASSPGATYGYTF	TGTGCCAGCAGTCCGGGGGCGACCTATGGCTACACCTTC
TRBV7-2	NA	NA	TRBJ2-2	CASSLGVGVPNTGELFF	TGTGCCAGCAGCTTGGGTGTTGGAGTGCCGAACACCGGGGAGCTGTTTTTT
TRBV29-1	NA	NA	TRBJ1-1	CSVVWGNTEAFF	TGCAGCGTTGTATGGGGTAACACTGAAGCTTTCTTT
TRBV28	NA	NA	TRBJ1-5	CASSLWVVRRGGNQPQHF	TGTGCCAGCAGTTTATGGGTCGTAAGGAGGGGTGGGAATCAGCCCCAGCATTTT
TRBV10-3	NA	TRBD1	TRBJ1-2	CAINGGGNGGYTF	TGTGCCATCAACGGAGGGGGCAATGGGGGCTACACCTTC
TRBV30	once	NA	TRBJ2-2	CAWTTGPGELFF	TGTGCCTGGACCACAGGGCCCGGGGAGCTGTTTTTT
TRBV10-3	NA	NA	TRBJ1-5	CAISESTGEQPQHF	TGTGCCATCAGTGAGTCGACCGGGGAACAGCCCCAGCATTTT
TRBV28	once	NA	TRBJ1-2	CASSSPGPNYGYTF	TGTGCCAGCAGTTCCCCAGGGCCTAACTATGGCTACACCTTC
TRBV30	NA	NA	TRBJ2-7	CAWSPGVRPYEQYF	TGTGCCTGGAGTCCAGGGGTTCGACCATACGAGCAGTACTTC
TRBV7-2	NA	NA	TRBJ1-1	CASSQQPNTEAFF	TGTGCCAGCAGCCAGCAGCCGAACACTGAAGCTTTCTTT